This T cell receptor beta chain emerged from a study of tumor-infiltrating lymphocytes in primary liver carcinoma. Study in general: The tumors ranged from about 4 to 10 cm across and fell within stage T1-T3 N0M0.

The tissue used was unsorted bulk material of about 17-33 mg. RNA and DNA were co-extracted from it with the AllPrep DNA/RNA mini kit. With regard to this clonotype: This could be a read error, since a much larger clone is one nucleotide away.

Constant-region priming of roughly 490 ng total RNA yielded TCR beta cDNA. A slightly modified ARM-PCR protocol with three nested multiplex PCR rounds produced these TCR beta libraries. TCRdb re-called the multiplex PCR reads with MiXCR, one entry per CDR3 protein. The top ten clones hold 25% to 30% of a sample with about 74,000 distinct CDR3 sequences, over 60% of them seen once. The sequence was obtained from a man aged 35-49 years with primary liver carcinoma and hepatitis B virus infection. What was sequenced was liver tumor tissue from sampling region 4. Subset indicated: tumor region T4, right-lateral pole.

CDR3 sequence: CASSERQVYCYTF. The CDR3 bases are TGTGCCAGCAGTGAACGGCAGGTTTATTGCTACACCTTC. The chain uses TRBV2 and TRBJ1-2; D remains unclear. The V and J ends lost 2 bases and 9 bases respectively, with 13 bases between them. Germline V lookup: CDR1 SNHLY, CDR2 FYNNEI. The CDR3 sequence is 13 residues long. The full variable domain, rest sourced from reference TRBV2 and TRBJ1-2, is EPEVTQTPSHQVTQMGQEVILRCVPISNHLYFYWYRQILGQKVEFLVSFYNNEISEKSEIFDDQFSVERPDGSNFTLKIRSTKLEDSAMYFCASSERQVYCYTFGSGTRLTVV.